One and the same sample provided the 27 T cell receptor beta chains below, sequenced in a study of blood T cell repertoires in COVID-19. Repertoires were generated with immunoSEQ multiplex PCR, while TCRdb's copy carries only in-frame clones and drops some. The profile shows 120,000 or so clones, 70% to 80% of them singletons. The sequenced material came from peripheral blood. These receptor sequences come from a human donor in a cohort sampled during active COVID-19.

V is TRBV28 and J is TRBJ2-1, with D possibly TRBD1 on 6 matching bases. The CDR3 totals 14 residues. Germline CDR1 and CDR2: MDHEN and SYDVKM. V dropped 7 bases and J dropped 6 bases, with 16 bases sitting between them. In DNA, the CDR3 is TGTGCCAGCATCTCCATGGGGGCGCGCAATGAGCAGTTCTTC. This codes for CASISMGARNEQFF.

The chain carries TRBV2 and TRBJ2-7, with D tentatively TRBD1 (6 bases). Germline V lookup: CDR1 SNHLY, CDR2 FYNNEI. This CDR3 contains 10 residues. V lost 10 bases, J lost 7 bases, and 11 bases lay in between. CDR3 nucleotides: TGTGCCAAGAGACAGGCTGAGCAGTACTTC. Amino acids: CAKRQAEQYF.

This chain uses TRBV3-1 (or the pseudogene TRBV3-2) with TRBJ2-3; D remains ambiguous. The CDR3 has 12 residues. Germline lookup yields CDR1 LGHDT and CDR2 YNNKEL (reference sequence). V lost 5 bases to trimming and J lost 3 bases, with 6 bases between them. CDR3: CASSYSTDTQYF. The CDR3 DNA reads TGTGCCAGCAGCTATAGTACAGATACGCAGTATTTT.

CDR3 nucleotides: TGCGCCAGCAGCTTGGCGCCAGGGGGCCCCCTCAGTCAGCCCCAGCATTTT. As protein: CASSLAPGGPLSQPQHF. The chain carries TRBV5-1 and TRBJ1-5; 8 bases are shared with TRBD1. Germline V CDR1 and CDR2: SGHRS, YFSETQ. Trimming took 0 bases from V and 6 from J; bases not matched to a gene: 11. The CDR3 has 17 amino acids.

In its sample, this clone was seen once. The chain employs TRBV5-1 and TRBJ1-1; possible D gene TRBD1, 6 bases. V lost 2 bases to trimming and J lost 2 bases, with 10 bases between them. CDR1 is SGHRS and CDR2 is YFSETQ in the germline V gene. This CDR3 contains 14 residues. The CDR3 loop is CASSLGTSNTEAFF. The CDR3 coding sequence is TGCGCCAGCAGCTTAGGGACATCCAACACTGAAGCTTTCTTT.

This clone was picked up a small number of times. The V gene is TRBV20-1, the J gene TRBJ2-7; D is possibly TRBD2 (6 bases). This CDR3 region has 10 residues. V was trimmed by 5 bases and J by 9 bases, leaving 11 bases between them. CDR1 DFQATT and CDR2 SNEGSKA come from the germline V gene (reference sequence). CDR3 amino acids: CSASVGGQYF. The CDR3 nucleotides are TGCAGTGCTTCGGTGGGGGGGCAGTACTTC.

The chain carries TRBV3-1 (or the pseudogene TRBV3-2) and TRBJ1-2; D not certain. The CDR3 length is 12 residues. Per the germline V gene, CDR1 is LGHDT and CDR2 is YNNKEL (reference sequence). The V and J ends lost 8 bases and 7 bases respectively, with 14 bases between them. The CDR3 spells CASSEGPIGYTF. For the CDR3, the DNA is TGTGCCAGCTCCGAGGGCCCTATTGGCTACACCTTC.

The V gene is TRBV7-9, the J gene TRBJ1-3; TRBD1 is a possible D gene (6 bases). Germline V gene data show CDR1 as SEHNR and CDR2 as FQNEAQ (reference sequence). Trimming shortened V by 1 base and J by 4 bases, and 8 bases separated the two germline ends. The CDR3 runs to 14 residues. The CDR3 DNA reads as TGTGCCAGCAGCTTAGGGGGGCGCGGAAACACCATATATTTT. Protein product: CASSLGGRGNTIYF.

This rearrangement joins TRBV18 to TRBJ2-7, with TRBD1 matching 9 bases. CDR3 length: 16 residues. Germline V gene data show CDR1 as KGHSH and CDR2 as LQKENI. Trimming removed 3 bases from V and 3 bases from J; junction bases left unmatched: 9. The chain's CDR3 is CASSPRDGQGLYEQYF. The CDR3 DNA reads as TGTGCCAGCTCACCGAGAGATGGACAGGGGCTCTACGAGCAGTACTTC.

For the CDR3, the DNA is TGTGCCAGCACCGCGGCCCCTCAGAACACCGGGGAGCTGTTTTTT. Translated, it gives CASTAAPQNTGELFF. The chain carries TRBV5-5 and TRBJ2-2; no clear D gene. Germline lookup yields CDR1 SGHKS and CDR2 YYEKEE (reference sequence). Trimming took off 6 bases at V and 1 base at J, with 13 bases between the two ends. The CDR3 is made up of 15 amino acids. The complete variable domain, with remaining parts taken from reference TRBV5-5 and TRBJ2-2, reads DAGVTQSPTHLIKTRGQQVTLRCSPISGHKSVSWYQQVLGQGPQFIFQYYEKEERGRGNFPDRFSARQFPNYSSELNVNALLLGDSALYLCASTAAPQNTGELFFGEGSRLTVL.

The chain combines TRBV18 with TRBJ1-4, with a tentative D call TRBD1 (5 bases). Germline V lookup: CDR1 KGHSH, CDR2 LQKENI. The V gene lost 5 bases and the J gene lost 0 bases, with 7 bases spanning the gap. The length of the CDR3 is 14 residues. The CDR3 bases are TGTGCCAGCTCAGCGACAGCAACTAATGAAAAACTGTTTTTT. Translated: CASSATATNEKLFF.

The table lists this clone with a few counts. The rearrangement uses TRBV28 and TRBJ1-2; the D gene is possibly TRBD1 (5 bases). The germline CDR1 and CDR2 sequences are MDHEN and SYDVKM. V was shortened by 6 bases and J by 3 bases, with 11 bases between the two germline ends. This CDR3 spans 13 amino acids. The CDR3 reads CASRDRDYYGYTF. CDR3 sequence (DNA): TGTGCCAGCAGGGACCGGGACTACTATGGCTACACCTTC.

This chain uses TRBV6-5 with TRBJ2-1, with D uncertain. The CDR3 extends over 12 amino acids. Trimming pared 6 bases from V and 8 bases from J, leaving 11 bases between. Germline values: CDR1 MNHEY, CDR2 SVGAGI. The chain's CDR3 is CASRERFHEQFF. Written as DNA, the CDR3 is TGTGCCAGCAGGGAGAGGTTCCATGAGCAGTTCTTC.

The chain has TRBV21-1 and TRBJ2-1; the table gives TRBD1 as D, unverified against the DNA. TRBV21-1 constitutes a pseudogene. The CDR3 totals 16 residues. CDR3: CASRKNRGSSYNEQFF. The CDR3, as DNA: TGTGCCAGCAGGAAAAACAGGGGGTCCTCCTACAATGAGCAGTTCTTC.

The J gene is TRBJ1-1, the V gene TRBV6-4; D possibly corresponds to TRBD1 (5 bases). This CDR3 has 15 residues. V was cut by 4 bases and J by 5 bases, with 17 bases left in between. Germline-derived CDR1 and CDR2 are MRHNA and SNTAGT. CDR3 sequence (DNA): TGTGCCAGCAGTGCACACGTAGGCGGGGGGACTGAAGCTTTCTTT. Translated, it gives CASSAHVGGGTEAFF.

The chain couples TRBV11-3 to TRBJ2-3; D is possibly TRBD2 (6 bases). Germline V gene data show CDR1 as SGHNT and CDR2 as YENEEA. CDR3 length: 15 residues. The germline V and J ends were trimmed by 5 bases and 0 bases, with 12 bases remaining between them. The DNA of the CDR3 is TGTGCCAGCAGCCCGGGGGAGCAGAGCACAGATACGCAGTATTTT. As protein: CASSPGEQSTDTQYF. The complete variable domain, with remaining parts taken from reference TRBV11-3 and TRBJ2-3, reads EAGVVQSPRYKIIEKKQPVAFWCNPISGHNTLYWYLQNLGQGPELLIRYENEEAVDDSQLPKDRFSAERLKGVDSTLKIQPAELGDSAVYLCASSPGEQSTDTQYFGPGTRLTVL.

CDR3 nucleotide sequence: TGTGCCAGCAGCTTACCACTGACAGGTCAAGAGACCCAGTACTTC. Translated: CASSLPLTGQETQYF. V gene TRBV11-1 combines with J gene TRBJ2-5, with D tentatively TRBD1 (6 bases). The CDR3 runs 15 residues. The germline V gene encodes CDR1 SGHAT and CDR2 FQDESV (reference sequence). Trimming stripped 2 bases from V and 2 bases from J, with 12 bases between.

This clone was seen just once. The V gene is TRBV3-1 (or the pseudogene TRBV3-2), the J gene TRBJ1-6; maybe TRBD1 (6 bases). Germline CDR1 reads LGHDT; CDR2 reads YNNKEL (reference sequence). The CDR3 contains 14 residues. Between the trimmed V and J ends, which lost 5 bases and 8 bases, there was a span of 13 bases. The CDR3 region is CASSVVQGDSPLHF. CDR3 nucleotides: TGTGCCAGCAGCGTGGTACAGGGAGATTCACCCCTCCACTTT.

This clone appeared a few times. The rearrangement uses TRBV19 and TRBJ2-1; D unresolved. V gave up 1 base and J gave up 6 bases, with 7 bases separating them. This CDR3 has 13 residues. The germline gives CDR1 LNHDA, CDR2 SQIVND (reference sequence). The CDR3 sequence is CASSIVFSNEQFF. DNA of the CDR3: TGTGCCAGTAGTATAGTTTTTAGCAATGAGCAGTTCTTC.

Here the CDR3 DNA reads TGCGCCAGCAGCCAAGGGGATCCGGGACTAGCCGTCTACAATGAGCAGTTCTTC. This encodes CASSQGDPGLAVYNEQFF. The J gene is TRBJ2-1, the V gene TRBV4-3, with 9 bases matching TRBD2. The CDR3 has 18 residues. Germline V gives CDR1 LGHNA, CDR2 YSLEER. J was trimmed by 3 bases and V by 1 base; bases with no gene match: 10.

The CDR3 is CATSRGGGNQPQHF. The CDR3 DNA sequence: TGTGCCACCAGCAGAGGGGGGGGTAATCAGCCCCAGCATTTT. The chain recombines TRBV15 with TRBJ1-5; TRBD1 is a possible D gene (5 bases). CDR3 size: 14 residues. The germline V and J ends were trimmed by 1 base and 4 bases, with 8 bases remaining between them. Per germline, CDR1 LNHNV and CDR2 YYDKDF (reference sequence).

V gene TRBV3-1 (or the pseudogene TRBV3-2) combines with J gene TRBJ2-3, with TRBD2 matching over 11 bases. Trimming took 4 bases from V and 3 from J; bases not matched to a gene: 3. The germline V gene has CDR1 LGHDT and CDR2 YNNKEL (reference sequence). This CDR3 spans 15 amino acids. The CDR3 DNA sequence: TGTGCCAGCAGCCGCTCTAGCGGGGGGACAGATACGCAGTATTTT. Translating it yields CASSRSSGGTDTQYF.

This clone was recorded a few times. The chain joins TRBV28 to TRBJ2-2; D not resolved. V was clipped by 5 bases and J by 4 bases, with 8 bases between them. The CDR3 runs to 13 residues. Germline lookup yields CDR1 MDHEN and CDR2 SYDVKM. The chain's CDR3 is CASSTPSTGELFF. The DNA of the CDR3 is TGTGCCAGCAGTACCCCCAGCACCGGGGAGCTGTTTTTT. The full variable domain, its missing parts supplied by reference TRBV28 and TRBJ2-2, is DVKVTQSSRYLVKRTGEKVFLECVQDMDHENMFWYRQDPGLGLRLIYFSYDVKMKEKGDIPEGYSVSREKKERFSLILESASTNQTSMYLCASSTPSTGELFFGEGSRLTVL.

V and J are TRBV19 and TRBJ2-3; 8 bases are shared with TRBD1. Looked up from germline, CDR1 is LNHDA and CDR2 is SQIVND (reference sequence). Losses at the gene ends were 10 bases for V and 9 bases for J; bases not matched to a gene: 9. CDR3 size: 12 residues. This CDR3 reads CATRDRLGTQYF. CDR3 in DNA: TGTGCCACCCGGGACAGGCTGGGCACGCAGTATTTT.

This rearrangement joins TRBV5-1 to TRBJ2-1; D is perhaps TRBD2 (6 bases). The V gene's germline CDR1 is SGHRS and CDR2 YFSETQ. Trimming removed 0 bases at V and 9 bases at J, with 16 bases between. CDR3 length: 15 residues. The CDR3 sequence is CASSLAATSVAEQFF. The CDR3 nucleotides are TGCGCCAGCAGCTTGGCTGCGACTAGTGTCGCTGAGCAGTTCTTC. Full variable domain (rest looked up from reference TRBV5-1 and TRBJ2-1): KAGVTQTPRYLIKTRGQQVTLSCSPISGHRSVSWYQQTPGQGLQFLFEYFSETQRNKGNFPGRFSGRQFSNSRSEMNVSTLELGDSALYLCASSLAATSVAEQFFGPGTRLTVL.

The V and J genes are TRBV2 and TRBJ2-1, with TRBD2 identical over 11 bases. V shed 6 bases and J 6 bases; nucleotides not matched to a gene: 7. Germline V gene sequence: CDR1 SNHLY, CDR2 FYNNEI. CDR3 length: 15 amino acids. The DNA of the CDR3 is TGTGCCAGCAGGGAACTAGCGGGAGCCGCCAATGAGCAGTTCTTC. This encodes CASRELAGAANEQFF.

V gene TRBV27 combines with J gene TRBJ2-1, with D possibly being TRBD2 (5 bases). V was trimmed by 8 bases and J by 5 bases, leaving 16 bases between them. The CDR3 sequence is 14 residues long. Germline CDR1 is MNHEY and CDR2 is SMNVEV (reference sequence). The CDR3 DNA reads TGTGCCAGCGCACCCCTTGGAGGTGACAATGAGCAGTTCTTC. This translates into CASAPLGGDNEQFF.